Below, 23 T cell receptor beta chains from the same sample are listed, as sequenced in a study of cytomegalovirus exposure and HLA in healthy donors. Use of 60 Vbeta and 13 Jbeta primers characterized the PCR. Clones were read by immunoSEQ multiplex PCR, and TCRdb kept only the in-frame ones, dropping some. The sample contains over 130,000 clones, about 85% of which appear only once. Source material: PBMCs. All receptors derive from a human donor in good health.

This chain uses TRBV4-2 with TRBJ2-3, with D tentatively TRBD1 (5 bases). Germline V gene sequence: CDR1 LGHNA, CDR2 YNFKEQ. This CDR3 has 16 residues. V lost 1 base, J lost 3 bases, and 14 bases lay in between. CDR3 protein: CASSQAQGIPTDTQYF. CDR3 DNA sequence: TGTGCCAGCAGCCAAGCCCAGGGAATCCCTACAGATACGCAGTATTTT.

The genes are TRBV5-4 and TRBJ2-5, with TRBD1 as a possible D gene (7 bases). V lost 0 bases and J 2 bases, leaving 11 bases between the germline ends. CDR1 is SGHNT and CDR2 is YYREEE in the germline V gene (reference sequence). CDR3 length: 15 residues. The CDR3 bases are TGTGCCAGCAGCTTGGGCGGGGACAGACAAGAGACCCAGTACTTC. Translated: CASSLGGDRQETQYF.

V gene TRBV6-6 combines with J gene TRBJ2-2, with D possibly matching TRBD1 (6 bases). The germline V gene has CDR1 MNHNY and CDR2 SVGAGI (reference sequence). V shed 5 bases and J shed 0 bases, with 13 bases lying between them. The CDR3 length is 16 residues. The CDR3 loop is CASSIRDTSNTGELFF. CDR3 in DNA: TGTGCCAGCAGTATAAGGGACACCTCGAACACCGGGGAGCTGTTTTTT.

The chain couples TRBV4-3 to TRBJ2-3; no definite D call. Between the trimmed V and J ends, which lost 1 base and 2 bases, there was a span of 13 bases. CDR1 and CDR2 from the germline V gene are LGHNA and YSLEER. The CDR3 sequence is 16 residues long. This chain's CDR3 is CASSQGALTSTDTQYF. The DNA for the CDR3 is TGCGCCAGCAGCCAAGGGGCCCTAACCTCCACAGATACGCAGTATTTT.

There are a few counts of this clone. The CDR3 region is CASIKLGTYEQYF. The CDR3, as DNA: TGTGCCAGCATTAAACTCGGGACCTACGAGCAGTACTTC. The chain joins TRBV6-5 to TRBJ2-7, with a weak D call TRBD2 (5 bases). Trimming shortened V by 7 bases and J by 2 bases, and 12 bases separated the two germline ends. The CDR3 contains 13 residues. Per germline, CDR1 MNHEY and CDR2 SVGAGI.

The chain links TRBV4-2 to TRBJ2-5, with D possibly matching TRBD1 (5 bases). The CDR3 sequence is 15 residues long. V was pared by 4 bases and J by 1 base, with 13 bases between. The V gene's germline CDR1 is LGHNA and CDR2 YNFKEQ. The CDR3 DNA reads TGTGCCAGCAGCCTGGGGCATGGGGCCCAAGAGACCCAGTACTTC. Translating it yields CASSLGHGAQETQYF.

The table lists this clone with a count of one. This chain connects TRBV9 to TRBJ1-1; D is unresolved. The CDR3 is made up of 14 amino acids. The V end was cut by 1 base, the J end by 0 bases, with 7 bases between. Germline assignment: CDR1 SGDLS and CDR2 YYNGEE. CDR3: CASSVTDMNTEAFF. The CDR3 coding sequence is TGTGCCAGCAGCGTAACAGATATGAACACTGAAGCTTTCTTT.

The V and J genes are TRBV5-6 and TRBJ2-7, with TRBD2 matching over 8 bases. The CDR3 has 15 amino acids. Germline CDR1 SGHDT, CDR2 YYEEEE. Germline trimming cut 0 bases from V and 5 bases from J; bases unmatched to any gene: 7. In nucleotides, the CDR3 is TGTGCCAGCAGCTTGGTCCAGGGCGGGAGGAACGAGCAGTACTTC. Translation gives CASSLVQGGRNEQYF.

J is TRBJ2-3 and V is TRBV7-9; D is possibly TRBD2 (6 bases). The CDR3 contains 14 residues. V lost 6 bases, J lost 1 base, and 11 bases lay in between. CDR1 SEHNR and CDR2 FQNEAQ come from the germline V gene (reference sequence). CDR3 sequence (DNA): TGTGCCAGCAGGGAGGGCGCTGGCACAGATACGCAGTATTTT. Amino acid sequence: CASREGAGTDTQYF.

The rearrangement joins TRBV30 to TRBJ2-7, with 9 positions matching TRBD1. Germline assignment: CDR1 GTSNPN and CDR2 SVGIG (reference sequence). The V and J ends lost 2 bases and 4 bases, in that order; junction bases with no gene match: 6. The CDR3 covers 14 residues. CDR3 amino acids: CAWSTWDREYEQYF. In nucleotides, the CDR3 is TGTGCCTGGAGTACCTGGGACAGGGAATACGAGCAGTACTTC.

This chain connects TRBV11-1 to TRBJ1-1, with D possibly being TRBD1 (5 bases). V lost 0 bases and J 7 bases, leaving 12 bases between the germline ends. Germline CDR1 SGHAT, CDR2 FQDESV (reference sequence). The CDR3 is 14 residues long. In DNA, the CDR3 is TGTGCCAGCAGCTTAGCCCTGACAGATTATGAAGCTTTCTTT. Translating it yields CASSLALTDYEAFF.

This sequence joins TRBV6-1 and TRBJ2-7, with TRBD1 identical over 9 bases. The CDR3 consists of 15 residues. Losses at the gene ends were 4 bases for V and 3 bases for J; bases not matched to a gene: 7. Germline-derived CDR1 and CDR2 are MNHNS and SASEGT. CDR3 sequence (DNA): TGTGCCAGCAGTGTTCGGACAGGGGATTTCTACGAGCAGTACTTC. Protein product: CASSVRTGDFYEQYF.

A single count supports this clone. The J gene is TRBJ1-1, the V gene TRBV6-1, with D perhaps matching TRBD1 (5 bases). The CDR3 totals 18 residues. From germline, CDR1 is MNHNS and CDR2 SASEGT. The V and J ends lost 3 bases and 7 bases respectively, with 27 bases between them. The CDR3 loop reads CASSEPAGPRSIRGEAFF. The CDR3 DNA reads as TGTGCCAGCAGTGAGCCCGCAGGGCCTCGATCAATAAGGGGTGAAGCTTTCTTT.

This chain joins TRBV11-2 and TRBJ1-2; D might be TRBD1 (5 bases). Trimming removed 0 bases from V and 8 bases from J, with 13 bases in between. CDR3 length: 14 residues. The germline CDR1 and CDR2 sequences are SGHAT and FQNNGV. The CDR3 coding sequence is TGTGCCAGCAGCTTAGATGGTCGGGGGTGGGGCTACACCTTC. Its translation: CASSLDGRGWGYTF.

This clone came up a few times. V and J are TRBV5-4 and TRBJ2-7; the match to TRBD1 covers 9 bases. The germline gives CDR1 SGHNT, CDR2 YYREEE (reference sequence). Trimming at V came to 4 bases and at J to 1 base, leaving 6 bases not matched to a gene. The CDR3 spans 15 residues. CDR3 bases: TGTGCCAGCAGCCTTGACAGGGGGGCGTCCTACGAGCAGTACTTC. This sequence encodes CASSLDRGASYEQYF.

This chain links TRBV28 with TRBJ1-2; D is unclear. From germline, CDR1 is MDHEN and CDR2 SYDVKM. The CDR3 is 12 residues long. Trimming took off 6 bases at V and 0 bases at J, with 5 bases between the two ends. The CDR3 spells CASRITNYGYTF. The CDR3, as DNA: TGTGCCAGCAGAATCACTAACTATGGCTACACCTTC.

This clone has only one observation. The gene calls are TRBV5-1 and TRBJ2-3; 9 bases match TRBD2. From germline, CDR1 is SGHRS and CDR2 YFSETQ. This CDR3 contains 15 residues. V shed 4 bases and J 2 bases; nucleotides not matched to a gene: 5. This chain's CDR3 is CASSPGGGDTDTQYF. The DNA for the CDR3 is TGCGCCAGCAGCCCCGGCGGGGGGGACACAGATACGCAGTATTTT.

The chain carries TRBV9 and TRBJ2-7; 10 nucleotides agree with TRBD2. The CDR3 has 15 amino acids. Germline loops: CDR1 SGDLS, CDR2 YYNGEE. J gave up 5 bases and V 0 bases, and 5 bases lay outside the gene matches. The CDR3 here is CASSVEPSGSNEQYF. As DNA, the CDR3 is TGTGCCAGCAGCGTAGAACCTAGCGGGAGTAACGAGCAGTACTTC.

The V call is TRBV30, the J call TRBJ2-7, with D possibly TRBD2 on 5 matching bases. The germline CDR1 and CDR2 sequences are GTSNPN and SVGIG (reference sequence). V lost 8 bases, J lost 6 bases, and 17 bases lay in between. CDR3 length: 12 residues. The CDR3 loop is CAHRPPRGEQYF. The CDR3 DNA sequence: TGTGCCCACCGTCCCCCCCGGGGCGAGCAGTACTTC.

This chain links TRBV20-1 with TRBJ2-1, with D uncertain. Germline V CDR1 and CDR2: DFQATT, SNEGSKA (reference sequence). This CDR3 spans 11 amino acids. V gave up 6 bases and J gave up 5 bases, with 8 bases separating them. CDR3 sequence: CSASQNNEQFF. DNA of the CDR3: TGCAGTGCCTCCCAGAACAATGAGCAGTTCTTC.

In its sample, this clone was seen a few times. The V call is TRBV2, the J call TRBJ2-7; 9 bases line up with TRBD2. Looked up from germline, CDR1 is SNHLY and CDR2 is FYNNEI. The CDR3 length is 14 residues. The trim removed 2 bases at V and 6 bases at J, leaving 5 bases unmatched. The CDR3 protein is CASSERLAGFEQYF. CDR3 sequence (DNA): TGTGCCAGCAGTGAAAGGCTAGCGGGATTCGAGCAGTACTTC. Drawing the rest from reference TRBV2 and TRBJ2-7, the complete variable domain is EPEVTQTPSHQVTQMGQEVILRCVPISNHLYFYWYRQILGQKVEFLVSFYNNEISEKSEIFDDQFSVERPDGSNFTLKIRSTKLEDSAMYFCASSERLAGFEQYFGPGTRLTVT.

The V gene is TRBV6-5, the J gene TRBJ1-5; no clear D. The CDR3 consists of 13 residues. CDR1 is MNHEY and CDR2 is SVGAGI in the germline V gene. V was pared by 6 bases and J by 5 bases, with 11 bases between. The CDR3 loop reads CASSPRYDQPQHF. Written as DNA, the CDR3 is TGTGCCAGCAGCCCACGGTATGATCAGCCCCAGCATTTT.

The chain links TRBV28 to TRBJ2-1; D gene uncertain. Germline V gene sequence: CDR1 MDHEN, CDR2 SYDVKM. The ends were cut back, 6 bases at V and 5 bases at J, with 8 bases in the middle. The CDR3 extends over 12 amino acids. As DNA, the CDR3 is TGTGCCAGCAGCCCTACTCACAATGAGCAGTTCTTC. It specifies CASSPTHNEQFF.